The clone carrying this TCR beta chain was detected many times. Its target is not known. This sample stems from a study of T cell repertoires in cytomegalovirus infection. TCRdb reprocessed the reads with MiXCR, giving one entry per CDR3 protein. The sample yields 700,000 to 850,000 distinct CDR3 sequences, roughly 33% seen once. Germline V lookup: CDR1 MNHNS, CDR2 SASEGT. Trimming took off 7 bases at V and 0 bases at J, with 16 bases between the two ends. This CDR3 is 16 amino acids long. This material consisted of cultured CD8+ T cells from PBMCs, taken from culture after CMV antigen stimulation. The clonotype originates from a human donor in good health (CMV status not recorded). Some clones in this sample may be carry-over from other donors' samples. The chain has TRBV6-1 and TRBJ1-5; D unclear. In nucleotides, the CDR3 is TGTGCCAGCACCCTTCTACAATCTTATAGCAATCAGCCCCAGCATTTT. Amino acids: CASTLLQSYSNQPQHF.